This entry lists 3 T cell receptor beta chains sequenced from one sample in a study of T-cell memory formation after mild COVID-19. From the 5' RACE reads, TCRdb called clonotypes with MiXCR, one entry per CDR3 protein. The sample has roughly 50,000 distinct CDR3 sequences, more than 9% seen once. The specimen was PBMCs or a T cell subset sorted from them (not recorded which). These receptors all come from a man between 18 and 29 years old who had mild COVID-19 (a few samples of this study predate the infection). Cell type and time point are not known.

The chain is built from TRBV7-9 and TRBJ1-1; tentatively, D is TRBD1 (5 bases). The CDR3 runs 15 residues. Trimming stripped 5 bases from V and 1 base from J, with 14 bases between. Germline-derived CDR1 and CDR2 are SEHNR and FQNEAQ (reference sequence). The CDR3 is CASSHKGTANTEAFF. The DNA for the CDR3 is TGTGCCAGCAGCCACAAAGGGACGGCGAACACTGAAGCTTTCTTT.

This clonotype was detected only a few times. The V gene is TRBV2, the J gene TRBJ2-2; no firm D call. The CDR3 is 15 amino acids. V was trimmed by 8 bases and J by 1 base, leaving 14 bases between them. Germline lookup yields CDR1 SNHLY and CDR2 FYNNEI. Here the CDR3 reads CASRASTQNTGELFF. The CDR3 DNA is TGTGCCAGCCGCGCAAGCACTCAGAACACCGGGGAGCTGTTTTTT.

This clonotype was recorded a few times. The CDR3 spells CASRTYRGTATTYNEQFF. In DNA form, the CDR3 reads TGTGCCAGCAGAACTTATCGCGGGACAGCAACCACCTACAATGAGCAGTTCTTC. The J gene is TRBJ2-1, the V gene TRBV6-2 or TRBV6-3, with D possibly TRBD1 on 7 matching bases. The V gene lost 6 bases and the J gene lost 2 bases, with 23 bases spanning the gap. Germline V gene lookup returns CDR1 MNHEY and CDR2 SVGEGT. This CDR3 has 18 amino acids.